This T cell receptor (beta chain) was identified during a study of T cell changes during pregnancy in multiple sclerosis. Method: immunoSEQ multiplex PCR; TCRdb's copy keeps in-frame clones and lacks some. The sample holds about 39,000 clones, approximately 90% seen once. Sequenced here: CD4+ T cells from peripheral blood mononuclear cells, sampled in the third trimester of pregnancy. This sequence was found in a female donor in good health, enrolled as a control in a pregnancy study.

CDR3 amino acids: CASSEKGETGVETQYF. As DNA, the CDR3 is TGCGCCAGCAGTGAGAAGGGAGAGACCGGGGTGGAGACCCAGTACTTC. V is TRBV10-1 and J is TRBJ2-5; perhaps TRBD2 as D (5 bases). V dropped 2 bases and J dropped 5 bases, with 18 bases sitting between them. This CDR3 is built from 16 residues. Germline V gives CDR1 WNHNN, CDR2 SYGVQD (reference sequence).